This TCR beta chain was sequenced during a study of T cell responses to AZD1222 COVID-19 vaccine. Method: immunoSEQ multiplex PCR; TCRdb's copy keeps in-frame clones and lacks some. The data hold roughly 180,000 clones, with about 91% observed a single time. Points on this clone: No antigen is known for it.

Study outcomes and limitations: Nearly half of the spike-specific TCRs reportedly recognize variant regions that carry no mutations. Donors were mostly white British, more females; clonal diversity possibly underestimated. The study identified only six AZD1222 recipients as seropositive at baseline. CD4 TCRs linked to vaccination spanned spike, dominating at 160-218 and 743-854.

There are 16 residues in the CDR3. V lost 1 base to trimming and J lost 2 bases, with 12 bases between them. CDR1 is KGHSH, CDR2 LQKENI, per germline. The chain links TRBV18 to TRBJ2-1, with D possibly matching TRBD2 (6 bases). Sequenced material: peripheral blood, taken 28 days after the second AZD1222 dose. This receptor was obtained from an adult who received the AZD1222 COVID-19 vaccine. The CDR3 loop is CASSPLPSAAYNEQFF. As DNA, the CDR3 is TGTGCCAGCTCACCACTCCCTAGCGCGGCCTACAATGAGCAGTTCTTC.